What follows are 16 T cell receptor beta chains derived from one specimen sequenced in a study of beta chain features in type 1 diabetes. Whole-study results and caveats: In all four CD4+ subsets, TCRB CDR3 length was significantly, moderately reduced in type 1 diabetes.

Expressed TCRB transcripts were sequenced after all isolated RNA was converted to cDNA. TCRdb's copy holds only in-frame clones and misses some; the assay was immunoSEQ multiplex PCR. There are 300,000 to 350,000 clones in the sample; less than 15% occur only once, and roughly 0.016% lies in the top ten. Their target antigens are unknown. The sequenced sample was naive CD4+ T cells from blood. The source is a young woman with type 1 diabetes.

The genes are TRBV19 and TRBJ2-1; D remains unclear. This CDR3 region has 12 residues. V dropped 9 bases and J dropped 3 bases, with 9 bases sitting between them. Looked up from germline, CDR1 is LNHDA and CDR2 is SQIVND (reference sequence). CDR3 region: CASLSSYNEQFF. In DNA form, the CDR3 reads TGTGCCAGCCTTTCTAGCTACAATGAGCAGTTCTTC. The whole variable domain, filled in from reference TRBV19 and TRBJ2-1, reads DGGITQSPKYLFRKEGQNVTLSCEQNLNHDAMYWYRQDPGQGLRLIYYSQIVNDFQKGDIAEGYSVSREKKESFPLTVTSAQKNPTAFYLCASLSSYNEQFFGPGTRLTVL.

The chain has TRBV5-1 and TRBJ2-5, with 7 bases lining up with TRBD2. This CDR3 has 15 residues. V lost 2 bases and J lost 2; bases outside the gene matches: 6. Germline V lookup: CDR1 SGHRS, CDR2 YFSETQ. The CDR3: CASSFRDYNQETQYF. The DNA for the CDR3 is TGCGCCAGCAGCTTTCGGGACTACAATCAAGAGACCCAGTACTTC.

This clone was observed a few times. The V and J genes are TRBV6-5 and TRBJ2-1; 14 nucleotides match TRBD2. CDR1 is MNHEY, CDR2 SVGAGI, per germline. V lost 6 bases and J lost 8; bases outside the gene matches: 3. This CDR3 is 14 amino acids long. CDR3: CASSGTSGSHEQFF. The CDR3 nucleotides are TGTGCCAGCAGCGGGACTAGCGGGAGTCATGAGCAGTTCTTC.

The sample holds a few counts of this clone. J is TRBJ2-1 and V is TRBV11-2; D might be TRBD2 (5 bases). The CDR3 contains 16 residues. V shed 0 bases and J shed 6 bases, with 15 bases lying between them. Germline lookup yields CDR1 SGHAT and CDR2 FQNNGV. The CDR3 region is CASSLDRPGKPNEQFF. In DNA, the CDR3 is TGTGCCAGCAGCTTAGATCGGCCGGGGAAACCCAATGAGCAGTTCTTC.

This chain joins TRBV5-4 and TRBJ2-3; the D gene could be TRBD1 or TRBD2 (6 bases each). Germline V gene sequence: CDR1 SGHNT, CDR2 YYREEE (reference sequence). V lost 4 bases to trimming and J lost 5 bases, with 17 bases between them. The CDR3 has 15 amino acids. CDR3 coding DNA: TGTGCCAGCAGCCTGGGGGGCCAAAAGCGAGATACGCAGTATTTT. Protein sequence: CASSLGGQKRDTQYF.

This chain joins TRBV7-2 and TRBJ2-5; 9 bases match TRBD2. Germline loops: CDR1 SGHTA, CDR2 FQGNSA. The CDR3 has 18 amino acids. Trimming cost V 3 bases and J 1 base; bases outside gene matches: 12. CDR3 DNA sequence: TGTGCCAGCAGCTTCCGGACTAGCGCCCATGAAAGCCAAGAGACCCAGTACTTC. Translated, it gives CASSFRTSAHESQETQYF.

This clone has just a few counts. This rearrangement joins TRBV6-5 to TRBJ2-5, with D possibly TRBD1 on 5 matching bases. Per the germline V gene, CDR1 is MNHEY and CDR2 is SVGAGI. This CDR3 is 15 amino acids long. Trimming took 5 bases from V and 4 from J, leaving 17 bases between them. The CDR3 is CASSPWTLRVETQYF. The CDR3 DNA follows: TGTGCCAGCAGTCCCTGGACACTCCGCGTAGAGACCCAGTACTTC.

This clone occurred a few times. The rearrangement uses TRBV10-3 and TRBJ2-5; D possibly corresponds to TRBD1 (6 bases). Trimming cost V 4 bases and J 3 bases, with 12 bases left between them. CDR1 and CDR2 (germline): ENHRY, SYGVKD. The CDR3 consists of 14 residues. CDR3 protein: CAISATDRKETQYF. DNA of the CDR3: TGTGCCATCAGTGCGACAGACAGGAAAGAGACCCAGTACTTC.

The chain couples TRBV5-1 to TRBJ1-5, with 9 nucleotides matching TRBD1. CDR3 length: 17 residues. Germline lookup yields CDR1 SGHRS and CDR2 YFSETQ. V gave up 4 bases and J gave up 3 bases; unmatched junction bases: 11. CDR3 coding DNA: TGCGCCAGCAGCCCCGGTCCCGGGACAGGGCTCAATCAGCCCCAGCATTTT. Amino acids: CASSPGPGTGLNQPQHF.

This clone was seen a handful of times. The V and J genes are TRBV11-3 and TRBJ2-1; 8 positions match TRBD2. Germline CDR1 SGHNT, CDR2 YENEEA. With 5 bases clipped from V and 4 bases from J, the junction kept 7 bases outside the gene matches. The CDR3 covers 15 residues. The CDR3 sequence: CASSPRAGGYNEQFF. The CDR3 nucleotides are TGTGCCAGCAGCCCCCGGGCGGGAGGATACAATGAGCAGTTCTTC.

J is TRBJ2-3 and V is TRBV11-1, with 8 nucleotides matching TRBD2. With 2 bases clipped from V and 2 bases from J, the junction kept 9 bases outside the gene matches. Germline lookup yields CDR1 SGHAT and CDR2 FQDESV (reference sequence). This CDR3 region has 17 residues. CDR3 amino acids: CASSLSFGTRDTDTQYF. The CDR3 DNA sequence: TGTGCCAGCAGCTTAAGTTTCGGGACTAGAGACACAGATACGCAGTATTTT.

This chain links TRBV6-5 with TRBJ2-7; 7 bases line up with TRBD2. The CDR3 has 15 amino acids. V dropped 2 bases and J dropped 6; count of bases not matched to a gene: 10. The V gene's germline CDR1 is MNHEY and CDR2 SVGAGI. CDR3 coding DNA: TGTGCCAGCAGTTACGGGACTATCGAGGTTTCCGAGCAGTACGTC. Its protein product is CASSYGTIEVSEQYV.

There are a few counts of this clone. This rearrangement joins TRBV28 to TRBJ2-1, with TRBD2 matching over 11 bases. V shed 5 bases, J shed 4 bases, and the junction held 4 bases outside the gene matches. CDR3 length equals 15 residues. Germline assignment: CDR1 MDHEN and CDR2 SYDVKM. The CDR3 here is CASSPSGRRYNEQFF. For the CDR3, the DNA is TGTGCCAGCAGTCCTAGCGGGAGGAGGTACAATGAGCAGTTCTTC.

The rearrangement joins TRBV5-4 to TRBJ1-4; 8 positions agree with TRBD1. CDR1 is SGHNT and CDR2 is YYREEE in the germline V gene (reference sequence). V trimming: 4 bases; J trimming: 8 bases; junction bases outside the gene matches: 13. This CDR3 has 16 amino acids. CDR3 DNA sequence: TGTGCCAGCAGCCAGCCGGGGACAGGAACGATCGAAAAACTGTTTTTT. Its translation is CASSQPGTGTIEKLFF.

The chain is built from TRBV27 and TRBJ2-1, with TRBD2 identical over 7 bases. The V gene end was trimmed by 4 bases and the J gene end by 5 bases; junction bases not matched to a gene: 8. This CDR3 region has 15 residues. Germline lookup yields CDR1 MNHEY and CDR2 SMNVEV (reference sequence). This CDR3 reads CASSYGGEGNNEQFF. The CDR3 DNA is TGTGCCAGCAGTTACGGAGGGGAGGGGAACAATGAGCAGTTCTTC.

The V and J genes are TRBV4-3 and TRBJ1-1; D unresolved. The germline gives CDR1 LGHNA, CDR2 YSLEER. The V end was cut by 1 base, the J end by 7 bases, with 19 bases between. The length of the CDR3 is 16 residues. CDR3 nucleotide sequence: TGCGCCAGCAGCCAAGGAGACGAGTTGGGGAGTGATGAAGCTTTCTTT. It is translated as CASSQGDELGSDEAFF.